This is a list of T cell receptor beta chains from one sample in a study of blood T cell repertoires in COVID-19. This table comes from immunoSEQ multiplex PCR, and its TCRdb copy is limited to in-frame clones, with some not included. The sample lists about 310,000 clones, more than 75% occurring once. Sample: peripheral blood. The receptors shown here come from a woman aged 45 to 65 who had recovered from COVID-19. Both conserved end residues are part of each CDR3. Each record gives: clone size, D gene, V gene, J gene, CDR3 protein, CDR3 DNA. A D gene is named only where the DNA matches it firmly. For some rows the clone size is stated as once, few or many, or as a class when expanded; others skip it.

clone_size: once; d_call: -; v_call: TRBV7-6; j_call: TRBJ1-2; cdr3_aa: CASSLMTGDLYGYTF; cdr3_nt: TGTGCCAGCAGCTTAATGACAGGTGATCTCTATGGCTACACCTTC
clone_size: once; d_call: TRBD2; v_call: TRBV5-1; j_call: TRBJ2-1; cdr3_aa: CASSTTGTSLSYNEQFF; cdr3_nt: TGCGCCAGCAGCACCACCGGGACTAGCCTCTCCTACAATGAGCAGTTCTTC
clone_size: -; d_call: -; v_call: TRBV5-4; j_call: TRBJ2-2; cdr3_aa: CASSLDSGTGELFF; cdr3_nt: TGTGCCAGCAGCCTCGATAGCGGCACCGGGGAGCTGTTTTTT
clone_size: -; d_call: -; v_call: TRBV28; j_call: TRBJ1-5; cdr3_aa: CASSYGQGGGNQPQHF; cdr3_nt: TGTGCCAGCAGCTACGGTCAGGGCGGCGGCAATCAGCCCCAGCATTTT
clone_size: -; d_call: TRBD1; v_call: TRBV6-5; j_call: TRBJ2-3; cdr3_aa: CASSLTGVTDTQYF; cdr3_nt: TGTGCCAGCAGTTTAACAGGGGTCACAGATACGCAGTATTTT
clone_size: -; d_call: TRBD2; v_call: TRBV4-1; j_call: TRBJ2-1; cdr3_aa: CASTSSGSPYNEQFF; cdr3_nt: TGCGCCAGCACCTCTAGCGGGAGCCCCTACAATGAGCAGTTCTTC
clone_size: -; d_call: TRBD1; v_call: TRBV11-2; j_call: TRBJ1-6; cdr3_aa: CASRGTDSSSYNSPLHF; cdr3_nt: TGTGCCAGCAGGGGGACAGATTCAAGCTCCTATAATTCACCCCTCCACTTT
clone_size: -; d_call: -; v_call: TRBV5-5; j_call: TRBJ2-5; cdr3_aa: CASSPWALGETQYF; cdr3_nt: TGTGCCAGCAGCCCCTGGGCCCTCGGAGAGACCCAGTACTTC
clone_size: few; d_call: -; v_call: TRBV6-6; j_call: TRBJ1-5; cdr3_aa: CASTPGGGGVHF; cdr3_nt: TGTGCCAGCACCCCCGGCGGGGGGGGCGTCCATTTT
clone_size: -; d_call: -; v_call: TRBV15; j_call: TRBJ2-1; cdr3_aa: CATSRRGPENNEQFF; cdr3_nt: TGTGCCACCAGCAGACGCGGCCCCGAGAACAATGAGCAGTTCTTC
clone_size: -; d_call: -; v_call: TRBV5-1; j_call: TRBJ1-1; cdr3_aa: CASSLRRFGTEAFF; cdr3_nt: TGCGCCAGCAGCTTACGGAGGTTCGGAACTGAAGCTTTCTTT